This is a list of T cell receptor beta chains from one sample in a study of early T cells in non-severe SARS-CoV-2 infection. TCRdb fed the 5' RACE reads into MiXCR, producing one record per CDR3 protein. The table includes under 85,000 distinct CDR3 sequences, more than 14% detected once. The sequencing used whole blood, collected at baseline. These receptors were taken from an adult who was a healthcare worker with PCR-confirmed SARS-CoV-2 infection or an uninfected control (not recorded which). Each CDR3 is given with its conserved first and last residue. The D gene is left open where the match is weak. Clone size appears in some rows only: once, few, many, or a class for an expanded clone.

d_call clone_size cdr3_length j_call v_call cdr3_nt cdr3_aa
- - 13 TRBJ2-3 TRBV5-1 TGCGCCAGCAGCCGAGGGGGGTCAGATACGCAGTATTTT CASSRGGSDTQYF
- many 13 TRBJ1-1 TRBV2 TGTGCCAGCAGTGACAGGGCGGGAACTGAAGCTTTCTTT CASSDRAGTEAFF
- - 14 TRBJ2-2 TRBV9 TGTGCCAGCAGCGTAGGGCCAAACACCGGGGAGCTGTTTTTT CASSVGPNTGELFF
- many 13 TRBJ1-3 TRBV14 TGTGCCAGCAGCCAACAGATCGGAAACACCATATATTTT CASSQQIGNTIYF
TRBD2 - 13 TRBJ2-4 TRBV3-1 TGTGCCAGCAGCCTAACTAGCGGGAGAGAGCGGTACTTC CASSLTSGRERYF
- few 15 TRBJ1-1 TRBV12-3/TRBV12-4 TGTGCCAGCAGTTTGGAGTTCGGTCGAAACACTGAAGCTTTCTTT CASSLEFGRNTEAFF
- - 13 TRBJ1-1 TRBV7-6 TGTGCCAGCGGCACAGGTATGAACACTGAAGCTTTCTTT CASGTGMNTEAFF
- - 16 TRBJ2-3 TRBV3-1 TGTGCCAGCAGCCGCATCTCGAGGACTCAACGGGATACGCAGTATTTT CASSRISRTQRDTQYF
TRBD2 many 15 TRBJ2-1 TRBV20-1 TGCAGTGCTCCTTCTAGCGGGAGAAACCTAAATGAGGAGTTCTTC CSAPSSGRNLNEEFF
TRBD1 - 15 TRBJ2-1 TRBV27 TGTGCCAGCAGTCGTGACAGGGGGCAAATCTATGAGCAGTTCTTC CASSRDRGQIYEQFF
TRBD2 - 14 TRBJ2-7 TRBV28 TGTGCCAGCAGTTTTGCTGAAATTGGACTAGGGCAGTACTTC CASSFAEIGLGQYF
- - 14 TRBJ1-5 TRBV24-1 TGTGCCACCAGTGATATCGGGGACGATCAGCCCCAGCATTTT CATSDIGDDQPQHF
- - 13 TRBJ1-1 TRBV4-1 TGCGCCAGCAGCCAGGGGGCCGACACTGAAGCTTTCTTT CASSQGADTEAFF
TRBD1 - 13 TRBJ1-2 TRBV5-4 TGTGCCAGCAGTTCACAGGGGGGCAATGGCTACACCTTC CASSSQGGNGYTF
TRBD1 few 16 TRBJ1-1 TRBV19 TGTGCCAGTAGTAAACATACAGGGGGCGTATGGACTGAAGCTTTCTTT CASSKHTGGVWTEAFF
- - 12 TRBJ1-1 TRBV11-1 TGTGCCAGCAGCATCGGACCCCGTGAAGCTTTCTTT CASSIGPREAFF
- many 13 TRBJ1-1 TRBV5-1 TGCGCCAGCAGCTTACAAGGGTTCACTGAAGCTTTCTTT CASSLQGFTEAFF
- - 14 TRBJ1-1 TRBV27 TGTGCCAGCAGTTCGACAGTAGCGAACACTGAAGCTTTCTTT CASSSTVANTEAFF
TRBD1 few 14 TRBJ2-4 TRBV18 TGTGCCAGCTCACCCAGGGGGCTCAAAAACATTCAGTACTTC CASSPRGLKNIQYF
TRBD1 - 16 TRBJ2-1 TRBV5-5 TGTGCCAGCAGCTTTCGACAGGGGGGTACATACAATGAGCAGTTCTTC CASSFRQGGTYNEQFF
- - 13 TRBJ1-1 TRBV6-6 TGTGCCAGCAGTTACTCAGCCATAACTCGGGCTTTCTTT CASSYSAITRAFF
TRBD2 - 13 TRBJ2-1 TRBV19 TGTGCCAGTAGCGGGAGGCCACGGGGTGAGCAGTTCTTC CASSGRPRGEQFF
- - 15 TRBJ1-6 TRBV7-9 TGTGCCAGCAGCCCCCGCGGGGAATATAATTCACCCCTCCACTTT CASSPRGEYNSPLHF
TRBD1 - 12 TRBJ1-2 TRBV6-5 TGTGCCAGCAGTTCCAGGACAGGGACCTACACCTTC CASSSRTGTYTF
- many 12 TRBJ2-5 TRBV24-1 TGTGCCACCAGTGGAGGAGGGGAGACCCAGTACTTC CATSGGGETQYF
- many 11 TRBJ2-7 TRBV3-1 TGTGCCAGCAGCCAAGCCGGCGAGCAGTACTTC CASSQAGEQYF
TRBD2 - 14 TRBJ2-2 TRBV20-1 TGCAGTGCTCCCGGACTAGCGGGATCCGGGGAGCTGTTTTTT CSAPGLAGSGELFF
- many 12 TRBJ2-3 TRBV20-1 TGCAGTGCTAGTACGGGGGCAGATACGCAGTATTTT CSASTGADTQYF
- few 14 TRBJ2-7 TRBV25-1 TGTGCCAGCACCGGGGCAGGGCCCACCTACGAGCAGTACTTC CASTGAGPTYEQYF
- many 12 TRBJ1-3 TRBV28 TGTGCCAGCAGTGGGGGGGAGAACACCATATATTTT CASSGGENTIYF
- - 15 TRBJ2-1 TRBV11-2 TGTGCCAGCAGCTTAGATCTCCAATTAGGCAATGAGCAGTTCTTC CASSLDLQLGNEQFF
TRBD1 - 13 TRBJ2-5 TRBV7-7 TGTGCCAGCAGCCACAGGGGTAGCGAGACCCAGTACTTC CASSHRGSETQYF
- - 12 TRBJ2-7 TRBV11-2 TGTGCCAGCAGCCCACAGGGCGTCGAGCAGTACTTC CASSPQGVEQYF
TRBD1 - 14 TRBJ2-7 TRBV30 TGTGCCTGGAGTGTTGGGACAGAGACCTACGAGCAGTACTTC CAWSVGTETYEQYF
- - 14 TRBJ1-3 TRBV7-2 TGTGCCAGCAGCCCGGGCCTTCCAGGAAACACCATATATTTT CASSPGLPGNTIYF
- - 13 TRBJ2-3 TRBV7-2 TGTGCCAGCAGCTATGTTGGCACAGATACGCAGTATTTT CASSYVGTDTQYF
- many 14 TRBJ2-3 TRBV28 TGTGCCAGCAGACCCCACGGGAGCACAGATACGCAGTATTTT CASRPHGSTDTQYF
- - 13 TRBJ2-7 TRBV12-3/TRBV12-4 TGTGCCAGCAGTTTAGCGGGAACGGGGGAGCAGTACTTC CASSLAGTGEQYF
- few 12 TRBJ1-2 TRBV5-1 TGCGCCAGTTACCTGGAGGAAGATGGCTACACCTTC CASYLEEDGYTF
TRBD1 - 17 TRBJ1-6 TRBV18 TGTGCCAGCTCACCACCGCGCAGAACAGGGGGGAATTCACCCCTCCACTTT CASSPPRRTGGNSPLHF
- few 16 TRBJ2-3 TRBV7-3 TGTGCCAGCAGCTTAGGGCTAGCCCCTAGCACAGATACGCAGTATTTT CASSLGLAPSTDTQYF